This T cell receptor beta chain was identified in a study of OX40 agonist ivuxolimab in advanced cancers. Assay used: immunoSEQ multiplex PCR; TCRdb lists only in-frame clones, some missing. The sample yields 60,000 to 75,000 clones, approximately 86% seen once. This clone was seen a single time. Deletions cut 2 bases from V and 1 base from J, with 8 bases between. This CDR3 is 14 amino acids long. Germline V gene data show CDR1 as SGHNT and CDR2 as YYREEE (reference sequence). This clonotype was obtained from an adult with an advanced solid tumor such as melanoma, head and neck, liver or kidney cancer. The sample consisted of CD4+ or CD8+ T cells sorted from blood, taken in a trial of the OX40 agonist ivuxolimab. The genes are TRBV5-4 and TRBJ2-3; tentatively, D is TRBD2 (6 bases). The CDR3 loop reads CASSLSSGTDTQYF. The CDR3 bases are TGTGCCAGCAGCTTATCTAGCGGCACAGATACGCAGTATTTT.